This T cell receptor beta chain was recorded in a study of blood T cell repertoires in COVID-19. Across the study: Both acute and convalescent COVID-19 samples were obtained from the United States, Italy and Spain. Nucleic acid was either cDNA or gDNA, and it came from T cells, B-cell-depleted T cells, or PBMCs.

As originally analysed: Estimated nucleated cell counts came from reference gene primer amplification. Sequenced by immunoSEQ multiplex PCR; TCRdb stores in-frame clones only, minus some. That table furnishes V, J and clone size, whereas the DNA furnished D and trimming. The sample holds about 210,000 clones, around 83% seen once. The CDR3 consists of 15 residues. The ends were cut back, 2 bases at V and 0 bases at J, with 8 bases in the middle. The V gene's germline CDR1 is SGHTS and CDR2 YDEGEE. What was sequenced was peripheral blood. This clonotype was obtained from a woman aged 45-65 years with acute or convalescent COVID-19. This chain connects TRBV5-8 to TRBJ2-2, with D hard to call. CDR3: CASSFLPTNTGELFF. The CDR3 nucleotides are TGTGCCAGCAGCTTCCTACCCACGAACACCGGGGAGCTGTTTTTT.